A single sample is the source of the 20 T cell receptor beta chains below, sequenced in a study of cytomegalovirus exposure and HLA in healthy donors. The PCR contained 60 Vbeta and 13 Jbeta primers. Repertoires were generated with immunoSEQ multiplex PCR, while TCRdb's copy carries only in-frame clones and drops some. The sample contains 65,000 to 95,000 clones, approximately 80% of which appear only once. The sequencing sample was made of PBMCs. Every receptor here comes from a human donor in good health.

The V gene is TRBV6-5, the J gene TRBJ1-6, with 7 bases lining up with TRBD1. The CDR3 totals 13 residues. The J segment lost 11 bases and the V segment lost 2 bases, leaving 3 bases of the junction unmatched. The germline V gene encodes CDR1 MNHEY and CDR2 SVGAGI. CDR3 DNA: TGTGCCAGCAGTTACAACAGGGGAGCACCCCTCCACTTT. It is translated as CASSYNRGAPLHF.

In its sample, this clone was seen once. The J gene is TRBJ1-1, the V gene TRBV19; possible D gene TRBD1, 6 bases. The germline CDR1 and CDR2 sequences are LNHDA and SQIVND (reference sequence). This CDR3 spans 15 amino acids. The V end was cut by 5 bases, the J end by 1 base, with 14 bases between. For the CDR3, the DNA is TGTGCCAGTAGTCAATCGACAGGCACGAACACTGAAGCTTTCTTT. It translates to CASSQSTGTNTEAFF. Drawing the rest from reference TRBV19 and TRBJ1-1, the complete variable domain is DGGITQSPKYLFRKEGQNVTLSCEQNLNHDAMYWYRQDPGQGLRLIYYSQIVNDFQKGDIAEGYSVSREKKESFPLTVTSAQKNPTAFYLCASSQSTGTNTEAFFGQGTRLTVV.

This chain links TRBV6-1 with TRBJ1-1; 7 bases match TRBD1. V shed 7 bases and J 4 bases; nucleotides not matched to a gene: 9. Germline CDR1 is MNHNS and CDR2 is SASEGT. CDR3 length: 14 residues. The CDR3 spells CASKRQQGFTEAFF. CDR3 sequence (DNA): TGTGCCAGCAAGAGACAACAGGGGTTCACTGAAGCTTTCTTT.

The V and J genes are TRBV6-6 and TRBJ1-2, with D possibly being TRBD1 (6 bases). The CDR3 is 13 residues long. Looked up from germline, CDR1 is MNHNY and CDR2 is SVGAGI (reference sequence). V shed 7 bases and J shed 8 bases, with 17 bases lying between them. Here the CDR3 reads CASTPTGQRGYTF. The CDR3, as DNA: TGTGCCAGCACTCCAACAGGGCAACGCGGCTACACCTTC.

This clone came up a few times. V usage is TRBV4-1 and J usage is TRBJ2-7; 7 nucleotides align to TRBD2. The CDR3 length is 15 residues. Trimming took 3 bases from V and 7 from J; bases not matched to a gene: 12. Germline V gene sequence: CDR1 MGHRA, CDR2 YSYEKL. Written as DNA, the CDR3 is TGCGCCAGCAGCCAGGGAGGAGCGGGGACCCCGGAGCAGTACTTC. It is translated as CASSQGGAGTPEQYF.

The chain recombines TRBV7-8 with TRBJ2-7, with a possible D match to TRBD1 (7 bases). CDR3 length equals 15 residues. Trimming took 0 bases from V and 2 from J, leaving 11 bases between them. CDR1 and CDR2 (germline): SGHVS, FQNEAQ. DNA for the CDR3: TGTGCCAGCAGCTTAGCGCAGGGGGGACCCTACGAGCAGTACTTC. Its protein is CASSLAQGGPYEQYF.

The chain combines TRBV4-1 with TRBJ1-2, with D uncertain. CDR3 length: 15 residues. Germline-derived CDR1 and CDR2 are MGHRA and YSYEKL. V was shortened by 0 bases and J by 2 bases, with 10 bases between the two germline ends. The CDR3 sequence: CASSQDRPRNYGYTF. CDR3 DNA sequence: TGCGCCAGCAGCCAAGATCGACCCAGGAACTATGGCTACACCTTC.

The V and J genes are TRBV6-1 and TRBJ1-4; the D gene is possibly TRBD1 (6 bases). Between the trimmed V and J ends, which lost 3 bases and 5 bases, there was a span of 13 bases. The length of the CDR3 is 15 residues. The germline gives CDR1 MNHNS, CDR2 SASEGT. Here the CDR3 DNA reads TGTGCCAGCAGTGAGTCGGGACACCTAAATGAAAAACTGTTTTTT. Its protein is CASSESGHLNEKLFF.

The chain uses TRBV7-8 and TRBJ1-2; D is perhaps TRBD1 (6 bases). The germline CDR1 and CDR2 sequences are SGHVS and FQNEAQ. V gave up 1 base and J gave up 5 bases, with 14 bases separating them. This CDR3 is built from 15 residues. CDR3 sequence: CASSLVGAGGYGYTF. CDR3 bases: TGTGCCAGCAGCTTAGTGGGGGCAGGCGGGTATGGCTACACCTTC.

The rearrangement joins TRBV4-1 to TRBJ2-3, with TRBD2 as a possible D gene (5 bases). CDR1 is MGHRA, CDR2 YSYEKL, per germline. The CDR3 spans 15 residues. Deletions cut 3 bases from V and 5 bases from J, with 15 bases between. CDR3 amino acids: CASSQWPGKGDTQYF. The CDR3 DNA is TGCGCCAGCAGCCAGTGGCCGGGGAAGGGAGATACGCAGTATTTT.

The CDR3 region is CASSTTGEAEAFF. The CDR3 coding sequence is TGTGCCAGCAGTACCACAGGGGAGGCTGAAGCTTTCTTT. This rearrangement joins TRBV27 to TRBJ1-1, with 7 bases matching TRBD1. V lost 5 bases to trimming and J lost 6 bases; unmatched junction nucleotides: 6. The CDR3 runs 13 residues. Per the germline V gene, CDR1 is MNHEY and CDR2 is SMNVEV (reference sequence).

The rearrangement links TRBV6-6 to TRBJ2-1; the match to TRBD2 covers 12 bases. V shed 7 bases and J 1 base; nucleotides not matched to a gene: 2. Germline V gene lookup returns CDR1 MNHNY and CDR2 SVGAGI (reference sequence). The CDR3 length is 15 residues. The CDR3 sequence is CASITSGGSYNEQFF. The CDR3 DNA is TGTGCCAGCATTACTAGCGGGGGGTCCTACAATGAGCAGTTCTTC.

This clone appeared once. The chain carries TRBV2 and TRBJ1-1, with D uncertain. In germline, CDR1 is SNHLY, CDR2 FYNNEI. The CDR3 covers 14 residues. Trimming removed 6 bases from V and 3 bases from J, with 14 bases in between. The CDR3 bases are TGTGCCAGCAGCCCGGGAGGGTCGCACACTGAAGCTTTCTTT. The encoded protein is CASSPGGSHTEAFF.

The chain has TRBV18 and TRBJ2-7; a possible D gene is TRBD2 (5 bases). The CDR3 covers 14 residues. CDR1 is KGHSH and CDR2 is LQKENI in the germline V gene. Trimming took 4 bases from V and 4 from J, leaving 14 bases between them. CDR3 nucleotides: TGTGCCAGCTCACTCCCCGGGGTTACTTACGAGCAGTACTTC. Amino acid sequence: CASSLPGVTYEQYF.

The chain has TRBV9 and TRBJ2-5; TRBD1 matches at 9 bases. The J segment lost 5 bases and the V segment lost 5 bases, leaving 7 bases of the junction unmatched. This CDR3 region has 14 residues. Germline CDR1 SGDLS, CDR2 YYNGEE. The CDR3 region is CASRHRGRRETQYF. The CDR3 nucleotides read TGTGCCAGCAGGCACAGGGGGCGTCGGGAGACCCAGTACTTC.

This clone was seen more than once but under ten times. An end of the junction does not agree with germline; a read error may underlie this. The J gene is TRBJ2-7, the V gene TRBV7-9; TRBD1 matches at 9 bases. Germline V CDR1 and CDR2: SEHNR, FQNEAQ (reference sequence). The CDR3 consists of 16 residues. In nucleotides, the CDR3 is TGTTCCAGCAGCTTAGAACAGGGGGCGCGGCCCTACGAGCAGTACTTC. Encoded protein: CSSSLEQGARPYEQYF.

The genes are TRBV21-1 and TRBJ2-3; TRBD2 was called by the table and not checked on the DNA. TRBV21-1 is noted as a pseudogene. CDR3 length equals 17 residues. The CDR3 region is CASSGREGRGATDTQYF. In nucleotides, the CDR3 is TGTGCCAGCAGCGGACGTGAGGGGCGGGGGGCAACAGATACGCAGTATTTT.

V is TRBV5-5 and J is TRBJ1-4; D possibly corresponds to TRBD1 (5 bases). CDR1 and CDR2 from the germline V gene are SGHKS and YYEKEE (reference sequence). Trimming stripped 0 bases from V and 7 bases from J, with 13 bases between. This CDR3 spans 15 amino acids. CDR3 sequence (DNA): TGTGCCAGCAGCTTGGGGGATGGGGCGTTTGAAAAACTGTTTTTT. Translation: CASSLGDGAFEKLFF.

This clone was picked up a small number of times. This chain connects TRBV18 to TRBJ1-1, with TRBD1 identical over 9 bases. This CDR3 comprises 13 residues. The germline V gene has CDR1 KGHSH and CDR2 LQKENI. V lost 4 bases and J lost 6; bases outside the gene matches: 3. DNA of the CDR3: TGTGCCAGCTCACTCGACAGGGGGGCTGAAGCTTTCTTT. This sequence encodes CASSLDRGAEAFF.

J is TRBJ1-6 and V is TRBV28, with D perhaps matching TRBD1 (6 bases). The CDR3 is 15 amino acids. Trimming shortened V by 5 bases and J by 8 bases, and 16 bases separated the two germline ends. Germline V gene data show CDR1 as MDHEN and CDR2 as SYDVKM. In nucleotides, the CDR3 is TGTGCCAGCAGTGCCCGAGGGCAGGGGTATTCACCCCTCCACTTT. As protein: CASSARGQGYSPLHF.